This TCR beta chain was retrieved from a study of T-cell memory formation after mild COVID-19. Overall study context: Clusters of TCRs were largely donor specific. Study-level points and caveats: Some clones that responded turned up in pre-infection memory, which suggests that cross-reactive memory joined in. CD4/CD8 balance characterized clones contracting day 15 to 85, and CD4+ skew characterized later expanders.

The TCR alpha and TCR beta cDNA libraries, bearing sample barcodes and UMIs, were generated by 5'RACE using constant-segment primers. TCRdb ran MiXCR on the 5' RACE reads and lists one entry per CDR3 protein. Of 290,000 or so distinct CDR3 sequences in the sample, roughly a fifth are singletons; the top ten hold under 25%. In the case of this clonotype: Its matching antigen is unknown.

The clonotype comes from a man between 18 and 29 years old who had mild COVID-19 (a few samples of this study predate the infection). Cell type and time point are not known. The specimen sequenced was PBMCs or a T cell subset sorted from them (not recorded which).

The CDR3 protein is CASVSQGARNEQFF. The CDR3 DNA sequence: TGTGCCAGCGTTTCACAGGGGGCGCGGAATGAGCAGTTCTTC. V is TRBV6-2 or TRBV6-3 and J is TRBJ2-1; TRBD1 matches 9 bases. Germline trimming cut 8 bases from V and 7 bases from J; bases unmatched to any gene: 9. Germline V lookup: CDR1 MNHEY, CDR2 SVGEGT. This CDR3 is 14 amino acids long.